This is a list of T cell receptor beta chains from one sample in a study of blood T cell repertoires in COVID-19. Some clones are missing from TCRdb's copy, which holds only in-frame ones; the method was immunoSEQ multiplex PCR. The profile shows about 55,000 clones, 75% to 90% of them singletons. The sequencing input was peripheral blood. The receptors shown here come from a human donor in a cohort sampled during active COVID-19. The CDR3 runs from the conserved cysteine through the conserved F or W. D genes are given only for firm matches. Clone size is given for some rows only: seen once, a few or many times, or a class if the clone is expanded.

v_gene,d_gene,abundance,j_gene,CDR3nt,CDR3aa
TRBV18,.,.,TRBJ2-4,TGTGCCAGCTCACCACCTCTCTCGCCGGGGGTGTCGAACATTCAGTACTTC,CASSPPLSPGVSNIQYF
TRBV6-5,TRBD1,once,TRBJ1-1,TGTGCCAGCAGCCCACGACAGGGGTGGACTGAAGCTTTCTTT,CASSPRQGWTEAFF
TRBV20-1,.,.,TRBJ2-5,TGCAGTGCTAGAGAGGCTGTGACCCAGTACTTC,CSAREAVTQYF
TRBV11-1,.,.,TRBJ2-3,TGTGCCAGCAGCTTCGGGGTGGTTACAGATACGCAGTATTTT,CASSFGVVTDTQYF
TRBV9,TRBD2,.,TRBJ2-7,TGTGCCAGCAGCGTCTCTCCGGCTAGCGGCTCCTACGAGCAGTACTTC,CASSVSPASGSYEQYF
TRBV24-1,TRBD1,.,TRBJ2-1,TGTGCCACCAGTGACCCGGGACAGGGCATCTACAATGAGCAGTTCTTC,CATSDPGQGIYNEQFF
TRBV7-2,.,.,TRBJ2-2,TGTGCCAGCAGCTTATCCGCAGGGTATCCCGGGGAGCTGTTTTTT,CASSLSAGYPGELFF
TRBV3-1/TRBV3-2,TRBD1,.,TRBJ1-6,TGTGCCAGCAGCCAGTTAACGGGACAGCATTCACCCCTCCACTTT,CASSQLTGQHSPLHF
TRBV5-4,.,.,TRBJ1-1,TGTGCCAGCAGTCGTGATTATTTACAGGAGATTGAAGCTTTCTTT,CASSRDYLQEIEAFF
TRBV19,.,.,TRBJ2-3,TGTGCCAGTAGTGTAACCGGGGATACGCAGTATTTT,CASSVTGDTQYF
TRBV19,TRBD1,.,TRBJ2-7,TGTGCCAGTAGTAAAGACAGGGGGGCCTACGAGCAGTACTTC,CASSKDRGAYEQYF
TRBV10-3,TRBD1,.,TRBJ1-2,TGTGCCATCCCGGGACAGGGCATCTATGGCTACACCTTC,CAIPGQGIYGYTF
TRBV5-1,TRBD2,.,TRBJ2-7,TGCGCCAGCAGCTTCACCAGCGGGAGTACCACTTACGAGCAGTACTTC,CASSFTSGSTTYEQYF
TRBV6-5,.,.,TRBJ1-1,TGTGCCAGCAGTTACTGGAGGAACACTGAAGCTTTCTTT,CASSYWRNTEAFF
TRBV7-9,TRBD2,.,TRBJ2-1,TGTGCCAGCAGCTTAGTACAGCGGGGGGGTCTAATGAATGAGCAGTTCTTC,CASSLVQRGGLMNEQFF
TRBV4-1,TRBD1,.,TRBJ1-4,TGCGCCAGCAGACCGGGACAGGTACTGGAAAAACTGTTTTTT,CASRPGQVLEKLFF
TRBV7-9,TRBD1,.,TRBJ1-6,TGTGCCAGCACCCTTGCGTCGGGACAGAATAATTCACCCCTCCACTTT,CASTLASGQNNSPLHF
TRBV5-1,.,.,TRBJ1-2,TGCGCCAGCAGCTTGGGACAGGAGGCCATTGGCTACACCTTC,CASSLGQEAIGYTF
TRBV6-5,TRBD1,.,TRBJ1-5,TGTGCCAGCAGTTACCAGGGGGGCTTAGATCAGCCCCAGCATTTT,CASSYQGGLDQPQHF
TRBV19,.,.,TRBJ2-4,TGTGCCTCGGCCCAGGCCACCAAAAACATTCAGTACTTC,CASAQATKNIQYF
TRBV7-2,TRBD2,.,TRBJ2-5,TGTGCCAGCAGCCTTTTTACGGGGGGTTTGGAGACCCAGTACTTC,CASSLFTGGLETQYF
TRBV4-2,.,few,TRBJ1-1,TGTGCCAGCAGCCAAGATCCCAGTAACACTGAAGCTTTCTTT,CASSQDPSNTEAFF
TRBV9,TRBD1,.,TRBJ1-1,TGTGCCAGCAGCCCCGAGGACAGGGTTTTGTCCACTGAAGCTTTCTTT,CASSPEDRVLSTEAFF
TRBV28,TRBD2,.,TRBJ2-7,TGTGCCAGCAGTCCTACTAGCGGGAGGACCCAACTCAATTTC,CASSPTSGRTQLNF
TRBV18,TRBD1,.,TRBJ1-6,TGTGCCAGCTCACCAACAGGGGAGCCACCCCTCCACTTT,CASSPTGEPPLHF
TRBV19,.,.,TRBJ1-2,TGTGCCAGTAATGACAGACCTAACTATGGCTACACCTTC,CASNDRPNYGYTF
TRBV5-5,.,.,TRBJ2-7,TGTGCCAGCAGCTTGGGCCTGGGGGCGAACTACGAGCAGTACTTC,CASSLGLGANYEQYF
TRBV2,.,few,TRBJ1-5,TGTGCCAGCAGTGAAGCGCGAAGTAGCAATCAGCCCCAGCATTTT,CASSEARSSNQPQHF
TRBV12-5,.,.,TRBJ2-3,TGTGCTAGTGGTTTCGGGACTTCGGGAGTCACAGATACGCAGTATTTT,CASGFGTSGVTDTQYF
TRBV24-1,TRBD2,.,TRBJ2-1,TGTGCCACCAGTGATTCAGCGGGAGGGGGCTACAATGAGCAGTTCTTC,CATSDSAGGGYNEQFF